This T cell receptor (beta chain) was profiled in a study of blood T cell repertoires in COVID-19. Whole-study context: Collection of acute and convalescent COVID-19 samples took place in the United States, Italy and Spain. PBMCs, B-cell-depleted T cells, or T cells provided the cDNA or gDNA that made up the material.

As originally analysed: For nucleated cells, counts were estimated from reference gene primer amplification. The data were produced by immunoSEQ multiplex PCR, yet TCRdb's version contains in-frame clones alone and is incomplete. The V and J calls and the clone size are those of that table, but D and trimming were determined from the DNA. Here the sample spans 200,000 to 300,000 clones, about 80% being singletons. This CDR3 is built from 15 residues. This chain connects TRBV12-1 to TRBJ2-1; the table names TRBD2, a call not compared with the DNA. TRBV12-1 is a recognized pseudogene. This sequence originates from a man at least 80 years old with acute or convalescent COVID-19. Sequences were obtained from peripheral blood. The CDR3 sequence: CASSLRGTPYNEQFF. For the CDR3, the DNA is TGTGCCAGCAGCTTACGGGGGACCCCCTACAATGAGCAGTTCTTC.